The entry that follows covers one T cell receptor beta chain sequence. Its antigen remains unknown. The CDR3 spans 17 residues. V shed 1 base and J 4 bases; nucleotides not matched to a gene: 11. Germline V gene lookup returns CDR1 MNHEY and CDR2 SMNVEV (reference sequence). These data come from a study of cytomegalovirus exposure and HLA in healthy donors. Points from the study as a whole: Subsequent analysis of the 95 to 150 validation repertoires found a tendency for first-cohort TCR clusters to co-occur. For cytomegalovirus status, the classifier reportedly gave diagnoses with high specificity and sensitivity.

Repertoires were generated with immunoSEQ multiplex PCR, while TCRdb's copy carries only in-frame clones and drops some. In the table there are more than 110,000 clones, about 90% of which are singletons. Sequencing was carried out using PBMCs. The genes are TRBV27 and TRBJ2-5, with 8 positions matching TRBD2. The sequence was obtained from a man between 18 and 29 years old in good health and CMV-seronegative. CDR3 coding DNA: TGTGCCAGCAGTTTATTGGGTAGCGGGGATCAAGTAGAGACCCAGTACTTC. Protein: CASSLLGSGDQVETQYF.